Below are 14 T cell receptor beta chains sequenced from a single sample in a study of radiation and T cells in renal cell carcinoma. Assay used: immunoSEQ multiplex PCR; TCRdb lists only in-frame clones, some missing. The repertoire consists of 10,000 to 15,000 clones, with 30% to 40% occurring once and the leading ten covering 15%. Sample treatment: 15 Gy SBRT to primary tumor, nephrectomy 4 weeks later. This material consisted of tumor tissue, taken from a patient whose treatment included radiotherapy and nephrectomy. The receptors originated from a man between 60 and 75 years old with renal cell carcinoma.

The chain employs TRBV5-1 and TRBJ1-6; 9 bases map to TRBD1. The germline V gene has CDR1 SGHRS and CDR2 YFSETQ. CDR3 length: 16 residues. After removal of 0 bases from V and 8 bases from J, the junction contained 6 bases not matched to a gene. The CDR3 nucleotides are TGCGCCAGCAGCTTGGCACCGACAGGGGGGTATTCACCCCTCCACTTT. Translation: CASSLAPTGGYSPLHF.

V usage is TRBV7-6 and J usage is TRBJ2-7, with 14 bases aligning to TRBD2. The CDR3 is made up of 15 amino acids. Germline lookup yields CDR1 SGHVS and CDR2 FNYEAQ. The J segment lost 3 bases and the V segment lost 5 bases, leaving 3 bases of the junction unmatched. The CDR3 DNA follows: TGTGCCAGCAGCCTGACTAGCGGGGGGGTCTACGAGCAGTACTTC. Translating gives CASSLTSGGVYEQYF.

This clone has at least ten counts. The chain carries TRBV5-1 and TRBJ2-3, with 8 positions matching TRBD2. The germline V gene encodes CDR1 SGHRS and CDR2 YFSETQ. CDR3 length: 14 amino acids. J gave up 0 bases and V 6 bases, and 3 bases lay outside the gene matches. CDR3 protein: CASNSGASTDTQYF. The CDR3 DNA reads as TGCGCCAGCAATAGCGGGGCCAGCACAGATACGCAGTATTTT.

This chain uses TRBV6-5 with TRBJ1-2, with TRBD1 matching over 7 bases. Germline V lookup: CDR1 MNHEY, CDR2 SVGAGI. V gave up 6 bases and J gave up 6 bases; unmatched junction bases: 10. CDR3 length: 14 residues. CDR3 sequence: CASSPGGGGDGYTF. The CDR3 DNA follows: TGTGCCAGCAGCCCAGGGGGAGGGGGTGATGGCTACACCTTC.

Ten or more counts support this clone. The chain is built from TRBV7-2 and TRBJ1-2, with D perhaps matching TRBD1 (5 bases). This CDR3 is built from 17 residues. Deletions cut 5 bases from V and 4 bases from J, with 23 bases between. The V gene's germline CDR1 is SGHTA and CDR2 FQGNSA. Here the CDR3 DNA reads TGTGCCAGCAGCCCGGGGGTGGCAGGGAGGTCTTTCTATGGCTACACCTTC. It translates to CASSPGVAGRSFYGYTF.

This clone was observed a handful of times. The gene calls are TRBV10-3 and TRBJ1-3; no firm D call. Trimming cost V 10 bases and J 1 base, with 5 bases left between them. In germline, CDR1 is ENHRY, CDR2 SYGVKD. CDR3 length: 11 amino acids. The CDR3 reads CATLSGNTIYF. CDR3 coding DNA: TGTGCCACCCTATCTGGAAACACCATATATTTT.

The chain has TRBV29-1 and TRBJ2-7; 8 bases line up with TRBD2. This CDR3 has 17 residues. Per germline, CDR1 SQVTM and CDR2 ANQGSEA. V lost 6 bases and J lost 1; bases outside the gene matches: 17. CDR3 sequence reads: CSVELPPAAGASYEQYF. The CDR3 DNA follows: TGCAGCGTCGAACTTCCCCCTGCAGCGGGGGCATCCTACGAGCAGTACTTC.

This clone was observed a handful of times. The chain is built from TRBV18 and TRBJ2-1; D tentatively fits TRBD1 or TRBD2 (5 bases each). CDR3 length: 14 residues. CDR1 is KGHSH and CDR2 is LQKENI in the germline V gene. The ends were cut back, 1 base at V and 9 bases at J, with 13 bases in the middle. For the CDR3, the DNA is TGTGCCAGCTCACCACAGGGACCCCAGGTTGAGCAGTTCTTC. This codes for CASSPQGPQVEQFF.

This clone appeared a few times. The chain recombines TRBV19 with TRBJ2-7; unclear D gene. Germline loops: CDR1 LNHDA, CDR2 SQIVND (reference sequence). The CDR3 length is 13 residues. The V gene lost 4 bases and the J gene lost 2 bases, with 9 bases spanning the gap. The CDR3 DNA sequence: TGTGCCAGTAGTACGGACGGCCCCTACGAGCAGTACTTC. Translation: CASSTDGPYEQYF.

The gene calls are TRBV9 and TRBJ2-3; D gene unclear. CDR1 SGDLS and CDR2 YYNGEE come from the germline V gene. This CDR3 region has 16 residues. With 0 bases removed from V and 0 bases from J, the gap between germline ends came to 11 bases. The CDR3 sequence is CASSVVVGSSTDTQYF. CDR3 DNA sequence: TGTGCCAGCAGCGTAGTCGTAGGCAGTAGCACAGATACGCAGTATTTT. Based on the CDR3 plus reference TRBV9 and TRBJ2-3, the full variable domain is DSGVTQTPKHLITATGQRVTLRCSPRSGDLSVYWYQQSLDQGLQFLIQYYNGEERAKGNILERFSAQQFPDLHSELNLSSLELGDSALYFCASSVVVGSSTDTQYFGPGTRLTVL.

This chain links TRBV6-5 with TRBJ1-5; D call uncertain. This CDR3 region has 13 residues. Germline CDR1 reads MNHEY; CDR2 reads SVGAGI. Trimming cost V 0 bases and J 5 bases, with 5 bases left between them. The CDR3 reads CASSYSLDQPQHF. The CDR3 nucleotides are TGTGCCAGCAGTTACTCGCTGGATCAGCCCCAGCATTTT.

This clone was picked up a small number of times. This sequence joins TRBV18 and TRBJ2-7; D is undetermined. From germline, CDR1 is KGHSH and CDR2 LQKENI. V lost 0 bases and J lost 2, with 5 bases in between. The CDR3 has 13 residues. The CDR3 loop reads CASSPPDTYEQYV. The CDR3 DNA reads as TGTGCCAGCTCACCACCGGATACCTACGAGCAGTACGTC.

The rearrangement joins TRBV6-5 to TRBJ2-1, with a tentative D call TRBD2 (6 bases). This CDR3 spans 14 amino acids. CDR1 is MNHEY and CDR2 is SVGAGI in the germline V gene. V was trimmed by 5 bases and J by 8 bases, leaving 16 bases between them. This CDR3 is CASSAGFARDEQFF. The CDR3, as DNA: TGTGCCAGCAGTGCGGGATTTGCACGGGATGAGCAGTTCTTC.

The rearrangement joins TRBV2 to TRBJ1-1; maybe TRBD1 (5 bases). The CDR3 covers 12 residues. Per the germline V gene, CDR1 is SNHLY and CDR2 is FYNNEI. V shed 5 bases and J shed 8 bases, with 12 bases lying between them. CDR3 sequence reads: CASSQGFTEAFF. The CDR3 DNA reads TGTGCCAGCAGTCAGGGTTTTACGGAAGCTTTCTTT.